This TCR beta chain was sequenced in a study of regulatory T cells in long-lasting Graves disease. Arm-PCR of CDR3 regions and iRepertoire HTBI primers were the basis on which TCR beta libraries were built. MiXCR was run by TCRdb on the multiplex PCR reads, yielding one entry per CDR3 protein. The sample lists 450,000 to 700,000 distinct CDR3 sequences, roughly 12% occurring once. Time point given: newly diagnosed GD, antithyroid drugs for less than 3 months. The authors made the TCR library using RNA they extracted from PBMCs. This sample was also put to use in a study of T cells in Graves' hyperthyroidism and ophthalmopathy.

The sequence was collected from a man under 40 with Graves disease. Here the sequenced sample was peripheral blood mononuclear cells (PBMCs), taken at new diagnosis, from a patient treated with antithyroid drugs.

The CDR3 region has the DNA TGTGCCAGCCTAAGGGAAGTACGCGGAGACCCTGGGCAGTTCTTC. Its translation is CASLREVRGDPGQFF. The V gene is TRBV7-9, the J gene TRBJ2-1; no clear D gene. CDR1 and CDR2 (germline): SEHNR, FQNEAQ (reference sequence). Trimming took 8 bases from V and 12 from J, leaving 26 bases between them. The length of the CDR3 is 15 residues.